The sequence of this T cell receptor beta chain was determined in a study of cytomegalovirus exposure and HLA in healthy donors. CDR3 length: 14 amino acids. Trimming removed 3 bases at V and 9 bases at J, with 15 bases between. Germline-derived CDR1 and CDR2 are SGHVS and FNYEAQ. A word on this clone: Its antigen is as yet unknown.

Regarding the study as a whole: TRBV6-2, TRBV6-3 and some other V segments were excluded as indistinguishable. The study labeled 150 to 200 TCR beta chains cytomegalovirus-associated.

In the PCR, 60 Vbeta and 13 Jbeta primers were used. Assay: immunoSEQ multiplex PCR; the TCRdb copy retains only in-frame clones and omits some. The sample records around 120,000 clones, 81% being singletons. Sequencing was performed on PBMCs. The sequence was obtained from a man aged 18 to 35 in good health and CMV-seronegative. The chain joins TRBV7-6 to TRBJ2-1; a possible D gene is TRBD2 (6 bases). CDR3 sequence: CASSLPRLGLEQFF. The CDR3 DNA sequence: TGTGCCAGCAGCTTGCCGAGACTAGGCCTTGAGCAGTTCTTC.